One and the same sample provided the 20 T cell receptor beta chains below, sequenced in a study of vaccination effects on CD4 cells after COVID-19. Their cognate antigens are unknown. Assay used: immunoSEQ multiplex PCR; TCRdb lists only in-frame clones, some missing. The sample holds about 41,000 clones, 77% seen once. Peptide-pool stimulation followed by sequencing identified expanded antigen-specific CD4+ clonotypes in the ViraFEST assay. Once cultured for more than nine days, the cells underwent separation to obtain CD4+ T cells. The healthy vaccine recipients, who had no prior SARS-CoV-2 infection, showed negative nucleocapsid antibodies. The sequences come from CD4+ T cells from PBMCs cultured with HCoV-NL63 spike peptides, collected before COVID-19 vaccination. The receptors originated from a human donor who received a COVID-19 vaccine.

This sequence joins TRBV2 and TRBJ2-5; tentatively, D is TRBD1 or TRBD2 (5 bases each). CDR1 SNHLY and CDR2 FYNNEI come from the germline V gene. V shed 9 bases and J shed 5 bases, with 16 bases lying between them. The CDR3 covers 13 residues. CDR3 bases: TGTGCCAGTAGGGACGTAAACCGGGAGACCCAGTACTTC. It specifies CASRDVNRETQYF.

The chain's CDR3 is CASKIAPGSSYNEQFF. The CDR3, as DNA: TGCGCCAGCAAGATTGCCCCAGGAAGCTCCTACAATGAGCAGTTCTTC. The chain links TRBV10-2 to TRBJ2-1; no reliable D call. CDR1 is WSHSY, CDR2 SAAADI, per germline. This CDR3 contains 16 residues. The germline V and J ends were trimmed by 7 bases and 0 bases, with 16 bases remaining between them.

This chain joins TRBV3-1 (or the pseudogene TRBV3-2) and TRBJ2-5, with 7 bases matching TRBD1. The germline V gene encodes CDR1 LGHDT and CDR2 YNNKEL (reference sequence). V lost 6 bases, J lost 3 bases, and 10 bases stayed unmatched. The CDR3 length is 15 residues. CDR3 sequence: CASRDRGTEEETQYF. The CDR3 DNA sequence: TGTGCCAGCAGGGACAGAGGGACAGAAGAAGAGACCCAGTACTTC.

The chain joins TRBV25-1 to TRBJ2-1; tentative D call: TRBD2 (6 bases). CDR1 and CDR2 (germline): MGHDK, SYGVNS. Trimming removed 1 base at V and 9 bases at J, with 19 bases between. This CDR3 region has 16 residues. CDR3 sequence (DNA): TGTGCCAGCAGTGAATTTGGGGGGACGATTGAGGGTGAGCAGTTCTTC. This encodes CASSEFGGTIEGEQFF.

The V and J genes are TRBV5-6 and TRBJ1-1; unclear D gene. CDR3 length: 13 residues. Germline assignment: CDR1 SGHDT and CDR2 YYEEEE. Deletions cut 4 bases from V and 2 bases from J, with 9 bases between. CDR3: CASSPVRNTEAFF. The CDR3 DNA sequence: TGTGCCAGCAGCCCCGTACGTAACACTGAAGCTTTCTTT. Combining the CDR3 with reference TRBV5-6 and TRBJ1-1 gives the whole variable domain DAGVTQSPTHLIKTRGQQVTLRCSPKSGHDTVSWYQQALGQGPQFIFQYYEEEERQRGNFPDRFSGHQFPNYSSELNVNALLLGDSALYLCASSPVRNTEAFFGQGTRLTVV.

The chain is built from TRBV5-4 and TRBJ2-1, with 10 positions matching TRBD2. The CDR3 totals 15 residues. Germline CDR1 is SGHNT and CDR2 is YYREEE (reference sequence). V gave up 3 bases and J gave up 8 bases; unmatched junction bases: 8. This chain's CDR3 is CASSSKRGGSDEQFF. CDR3 DNA sequence: TGTGCCAGCAGCTCAAAGCGGGGGGGCTCCGATGAGCAGTTCTTC.

This clone came up a few times. The genes are TRBV7-3 and TRBJ2-3, with D perhaps TRBD1 (6 bases). From germline, CDR1 is SGHTA and CDR2 FQGTGA. V lost 3 bases, J lost 1 base, and 14 bases lay in between. CDR3 length: 16 amino acids. The CDR3 sequence: CASSLGTGLGTDTQYF. DNA of the CDR3: TGTGCCAGCAGCTTGGGAACAGGGCTAGGCACAGATACGCAGTATTTT.

The chain carries TRBV10-2 and TRBJ1-4; TRBD1 agrees at 7 bases. Germline V gene sequence: CDR1 WSHSY, CDR2 SAAADI. The CDR3 length is 14 residues. The V gene end was trimmed by 6 bases and the J gene end by 8 bases; junction bases not matched to a gene: 9. The CDR3 nucleotides are TGCGCCAGCAGCGACAGGGCTGGAGGAGAAAAACTGTTTTTT. This gives the protein CASSDRAGGEKLFF.

The V call is TRBV6-2 or TRBV6-3, the J call TRBJ2-1, with D unclear. V was cut by 4 bases and J by 2 bases, with 3 bases left in between. Germline V gene sequence: CDR1 MNHEY, CDR2 SVGEGT. This CDR3 has 12 amino acids. For the CDR3, the DNA is TGTGCCAGCAGTTTTACCTACAATGAGCAGTTCTTC. Its protein is CASSFTYNEQFF.

The rearrangement uses TRBV18 and TRBJ1-4; no clear D. CDR3 length equals 13 residues. CDR1 and CDR2 from the germline V gene are KGHSH and LQKENI. V lost 3 bases, J lost 8 bases, and 10 bases lay in between. The CDR3: CASSPGIREKLFF. CDR3 nucleotide sequence: TGTGCCAGCTCACCGGGTATTAGGGAAAAACTGTTTTTT.

This chain links TRBV14 with TRBJ2-3, with unresolved D. Looked up from germline, CDR1 is SGHDN and CDR2 is FVKESK. The CDR3 spans 18 residues. Trimming pared 1 base from V and 5 bases from J, leaving 22 bases between. CDR3 bases: TGTGCCAGCAGCCAAGTCGATTTCTTGAGCCAGAATAAAGATACGCAGTATTTT. The encoded protein is CASSQVDFLSQNKDTQYF.

The chain recombines TRBV6-2 or TRBV6-3 with TRBJ2-5; D may match TRBD1 or TRBD2 (6 bases each). Trimming took off 2 bases at V and 5 bases at J, with 9 bases between the two ends. The CDR3 is 13 residues long. Germline V gives CDR1 MNHEY, CDR2 SVGEGT. In DNA, the CDR3 is TGTGCCAGCAGTTACAGGGGGGTCGAGACCCAGTACTTC. The encoded protein is CASSYRGVETQYF.

The chain joins TRBV6-1 to TRBJ1-5, with D unresolved. From germline, CDR1 is MNHNS and CDR2 SASEGT. The CDR3 length is 14 residues. Deletions cut 1 base from V and 0 bases from J, with 4 bases between. The CDR3 coding sequence is TGTGCCAGCAGTGAAGGGAATAGCAATCAGCCCCAGCATTTT. Translated, it gives CASSEGNSNQPQHF.

The rearrangement joins TRBV4-1 to TRBJ1-5; D gene uncertain. The CDR3 has 15 amino acids. V was pared by 4 bases and J by 6 bases, with 16 bases between. The germline V gene has CDR1 MGHRA and CDR2 YSYEKL. CDR3 in DNA: TGCGCCAGCAGCCGAACGTGGAACATTCCTCAGCCCCAGCATTTT. It encodes CASSRTWNIPQPQHF.

This clone came up once. The chain links TRBV3-1 (or the pseudogene TRBV3-2) to TRBJ1-2; D is unresolved. V gave up 2 bases and J gave up 4 bases, with 8 bases separating them. The CDR3 has 13 residues. Germline V CDR1 and CDR2: LGHDT, YNNKEL (reference sequence). The CDR3 loop is CASSQNQGYGYTF. The CDR3 DNA reads as TGTGCCAGCAGCCAAAATCAAGGCTATGGCTACACCTTC.

This clone was detected only a few times. The V and J genes are TRBV5-4 and TRBJ1-1; D unresolved. The ends were cut back, 3 bases at V and 6 bases at J, with 6 bases in the middle. The germline V gene has CDR1 SGHNT and CDR2 YYREEE (reference sequence). This CDR3 contains 11 residues. CDR3 protein: CASSWGPEAFF. The CDR3 DNA reads TGTGCCAGCAGCTGGGGTCCTGAAGCTTTCTTT.

This chain uses TRBV19 with TRBJ1-4, with TRBD1 matching over 7 bases. The CDR3 loop spans 18 amino acids. Germline V gene lookup returns CDR1 LNHDA and CDR2 SQIVND (reference sequence). V shed 3 bases and J 0 bases; nucleotides not matched to a gene: 10. This CDR3 reads CASSITGARRATNEKLFF. CDR3 nucleotide sequence: TGTGCCAGTAGTATTACAGGGGCCCGGAGGGCAACTAATGAAAAACTGTTTTTT.

J is TRBJ1-5 and V is TRBV6-6, with 8 bases aligning to TRBD1. The CDR3 contains 13 residues. J was trimmed by 0 bases and V by 11 bases; bases with no gene match: 3. Germline V lookup: CDR1 MNHNY, CDR2 SVGAGI (reference sequence). CDR3 amino acids: CASRGHSNQPQHF. CDR3 DNA: TGTGCCTCCAGGGGGCATAGCAATCAGCCCCAGCATTTT.

This chain connects TRBV5-1 to TRBJ1-1; possible D gene TRBD1, 6 bases. The germline V gene has CDR1 SGHRS and CDR2 YFSETQ. V was cut by 0 bases and J by 4 bases, with 10 bases left in between. The CDR3 has 14 amino acids. CDR3 bases: TGCGCCAGCAGCTTGGGTGGGACATCCACTGAAGCTTTCTTT. Its protein product is CASSLGGTSTEAFF.

The chain carries TRBV7-9 and TRBJ2-2; no definite D call. Germline V gene data show CDR1 as SEHNR and CDR2 as FQNEAQ (reference sequence). CDR3 length: 15 amino acids. Trimming left V 5 bases short and J 2 bases short, with 12 bases between. The CDR3 region is CASSQVGANTGELFF. DNA for the CDR3: TGTGCCAGCAGCCAGGTCGGAGCTAACACCGGGGAGCTGTTTTTT.